Below are 22 T cell receptor beta chains sequenced from a single sample in a study of blood T cell repertoires in COVID-19. Sequencing used immunoSEQ multiplex PCR; TCRdb keeps in-frame clones, though not all of them. The sample shows around 130,000 clones, around three quarters of them seen only once. The specimen sequenced was peripheral blood. The receptors shown here come from a man in his sixties with active or convalescent COVID-19.

V gene TRBV5-1 combines with J gene TRBJ2-4, with 9 nucleotides matching TRBD1. CDR1 and CDR2 from the germline V gene are SGHRS and YFSETQ. The CDR3 covers 13 residues. V trimming: 6 bases; J trimming: 9 bases; junction bases outside the gene matches: 7. In nucleotides, the CDR3 is TGCGCCAGCACCCGGACAGGGGATAGCATTCAGTACTTC. This gives the protein CASTRTGDSIQYF.

The chain carries TRBV11-2 and TRBJ2-1; 8 bases are shared with TRBD2. The CDR3 length is 15 residues. Germline V gene sequence: CDR1 SGHAT, CDR2 FQNNGV. The junction had 3 bases not matched to a gene; V was cut back by 2 bases and J by 3 bases. The CDR3 nucleotides read TGTGCCAGCAGCTTAAGCGGGAGTAGCTACAATGAGCAGTTCTTC. The encoded protein is CASSLSGSSYNEQFF.

Comments on this clone: The same CDR3 arises from other DNA sequences in this sample as well. The chain recombines TRBV6-5 with TRBJ2-7; TRBD2 matches 11 bases. Trimming cost V 7 bases and J 2 bases; bases outside gene matches: 4. CDR1 and CDR2 (germline): MNHEY, SVGAGI. The CDR3 loop spans 14 amino acids. In DNA form, the CDR3 reads TGTGCCAGCACCCGACTAGCGGGACCCTACGAGCAGTACTTC. This encodes CASTRLAGPYEQYF.

V gene TRBV19 combines with J gene TRBJ2-1, with D possibly being TRBD2 (5 bases). The length of the CDR3 is 14 residues. In germline, CDR1 is LNHDA, CDR2 SQIVND (reference sequence). With 5 bases removed from V and 7 bases from J, the gap between germline ends came to 15 bases. The CDR3 spells CASSLAADENEQFF. The CDR3 DNA is TGTGCCAGTAGTCTAGCTGCCGATGAGAATGAGCAGTTCTTC.

The gene calls are TRBV18 and TRBJ2-5; no clear D gene. The CDR3 is 15 residues long. In germline, CDR1 is KGHSH, CDR2 LQKENI. V was clipped by 3 bases and J by 3 bases, with 14 bases between them. The CDR3 loop reads CASSPEVGEKETQYF. The CDR3 DNA is TGTGCCAGCTCACCCGAGGTTGGTGAGAAAGAGACCCAGTACTTC.

By sample fraction, this clone is medium-sized (0.01 to 0.1%). This chain's CDR3 is CASRYLAEGSYNEQFF. The CDR3 nucleotides read TGTGCCAGCAGATACCTAGCGGAAGGCTCCTACAATGAGCAGTTCTTC. This chain links TRBV6-2 or TRBV6-3 with TRBJ2-1; 7 bases agree with TRBD2. This CDR3 is built from 16 residues. V dropped 6 bases and J dropped 0; count of bases not matched to a gene: 8. Germline CDR1 reads MNHEY; CDR2 reads SVGEGT.

J is TRBJ2-4 and V is TRBV6-5, with a tentative D call TRBD1 (6 bases). Trimming pared 8 bases from V and 0 bases from J, leaving 14 bases between. Germline V gene sequence: CDR1 MNHEY, CDR2 SVGAGI. The CDR3 extends over 15 amino acids. DNA of the CDR3: TGTGCCAGCGGAAACGCAGGGGTAGCCAAAAACATTCAGTACTTC. Its translation is CASGNAGVAKNIQYF.

V usage is TRBV7-9 and J usage is TRBJ2-7, with D perhaps TRBD1 (6 bases). Trimming stripped 5 bases from V and 5 bases from J, with 19 bases between. Per germline, CDR1 SEHNR and CDR2 FQNEAQ (reference sequence). The length of the CDR3 is 15 residues. DNA for the CDR3: TGTGCCAGCAGCCCTAGTGTGGGGGCGCACCACGAGCAGTACTTC. Its translation is CASSPSVGAHHEQYF. Based on the CDR3 plus reference TRBV7-9 and TRBJ2-7, the full variable domain is DTGVSQNPRHKITKRGQNVTFRCDPISEHNRLYWYRQTLGQGPEFLTYFQNEAQLEKSRLLSDRFSAERPKGSFSTLEIQRTEQGDSAMYLCASSPSVGAHHEQYFGPGTRLTVT.

The chain uses TRBV10-2 and TRBJ1-5, with 11 bases identical to TRBD1. The CDR3 has 18 amino acids. With V trimmed by 7 bases and J by 0 bases, 11 bases remained unmatched. CDR1 is WSHSY, CDR2 SAAADI, per germline. CDR3 residues: CASNRTGGAPYSNQPQHF. CDR3 nucleotides: TGCGCCAGCAACCGGACAGGGGGCGCTCCTTATAGCAATCAGCCCCAGCATTTT.

This rearrangement joins TRBV20-1 to TRBJ2-5; 7 positions agree with TRBD2. Germline-derived CDR1 and CDR2 are DFQATT and SNEGSKA (reference sequence). This CDR3 is 11 amino acids long. For the CDR3, the DNA is TGCGGCACTAGCGAAAAAGAGACCCAGTACTTC. This encodes CGTSEKETQYF.

With regard to this clone: Other DNA sequences in this specimen translate into the identical CDR3. The V call is TRBV5-4, the J call TRBJ2-2; 11 nucleotides align to TRBD2. Germline V lookup: CDR1 SGHNT, CDR2 YYREEE (reference sequence). The CDR3 length is 17 residues. After removal of 4 bases from V and 0 bases from J, the junction contained 5 bases not matched to a gene. Here the CDR3 DNA reads TGTGCCAGCAGCCCGGGACTAGCGGTTACGAACACCGGGGAGCTGTTTTTT. Translated: CASSPGLAVTNTGELFF.

The V call is TRBV30, the J call TRBJ1-1; D may be TRBD1 (5 bases). Germline CDR1 is GTSNPN and CDR2 is SVGIG (reference sequence). The length of the CDR3 is 13 residues. The germline V and J ends were trimmed by 6 bases and 4 bases, with 15 bases remaining between them. CDR3 sequence reads: CACFGGIVTEAFF. The CDR3 DNA reads as TGTGCCTGTTTCGGGGGAATCGTCACTGAAGCTTTCTTT.

The V call is TRBV19, the J call TRBJ1-5; TRBD1 aligns across 9 bases. The germline gives CDR1 LNHDA, CDR2 SQIVND (reference sequence). CDR3 length: 15 amino acids. V shed 6 bases and J 8 bases; nucleotides not matched to a gene: 11. The DNA of the CDR3 is TGTGCCAGTAGGGGGGACAGGGCAGATTGGAAGCCCCAGCATTTT. Translated, it gives CASRGDRADWKPQHF.

This clone occurred a few times. The chain couples TRBV6-4 to TRBJ1-4; 9 positions match TRBD1. The CDR3 consists of 20 residues. V shed 2 bases and J 6 bases; nucleotides not matched to a gene: 19. Germline lookup yields CDR1 MRHNA and CDR2 SNTAGT. In nucleotides, the CDR3 is TGTGCCAGCAGTGACCCCCTGGACAGGGGCGCGCAGAGAGTAGATGAAAAACTGTTTTTT. This sequence encodes CASSDPLDRGAQRVDEKLFF.

The chain joins TRBV27 to TRBJ2-1; TRBD2 agrees at 13 bases. V dropped 2 bases and J dropped 5; count of bases not matched to a gene: 12. Germline V CDR1 and CDR2: MNHEY, SMNVEV (reference sequence). The CDR3 sequence is 19 residues long. CDR3 amino acids: CASSLRRLAGGPWDNEQFF. For the CDR3, the DNA is TGTGCCAGCAGTTTAAGGCGACTAGCGGGAGGCCCATGGGACAATGAGCAGTTCTTC.

V is TRBV19 and J is TRBJ1-2; D gene unclear. Germline V gene sequence: CDR1 LNHDA, CDR2 SQIVND (reference sequence). Trimming took off 6 bases at V and 7 bases at J, with 24 bases between the two ends. The CDR3 totals 16 residues. This CDR3 is CASSRGSENSLGGYTF. The CDR3 DNA sequence: TGTGCCAGTAGCCGAGGCTCTGAAAACTCCCTGGGTGGCTACACCTTC.

The chain joins TRBV20-1 to TRBJ2-5, with D perhaps matching TRBD2 (6 bases). The V end was cut by 3 bases, the J end by 4 bases, with 21 bases between. Germline V lookup: CDR1 DFQATT, CDR2 SNEGSKA (reference sequence). The CDR3 contains 16 residues. The CDR3, as DNA: TGCAGTGCTAGTATACGGGAGCTACTAAGGGGAGAGACCCAGTACTTC. Its protein product is CSASIRELLRGETQYF.

This chain joins TRBV2 and TRBJ2-2; 9 nucleotides match TRBD1. Germline-derived CDR1 and CDR2 are SNHLY and FYNNEI. Losses at the gene ends were 10 bases for V and 7 bases for J; bases not matched to a gene: 10. CDR3 length: 14 amino acids. The CDR3 loop reads CATRRDRDLGELFF. The CDR3 nucleotides read TGTGCCACACGGAGGGACAGGGACCTCGGGGAGCTGTTTTTT.

This chain links TRBV10-1 with TRBJ2-7; the match to TRBD1 covers 9 bases. Losses at the gene ends were 3 bases for V and 5 bases for J; bases not matched to a gene: 17. The CDR3 contains 18 residues. CDR1 is WNHNN and CDR2 is SYGVQD in the germline V gene (reference sequence). CDR3 region: CASSDLGQGTSAWNEQYF. CDR3 coding DNA: TGCGCCAGCAGTGATCTTGGACAGGGGACCTCCGCCTGGAACGAGCAGTACTTC.

The gene calls are TRBV7-9 and TRBJ2-1, with 8 positions matching TRBD2. This CDR3 is built from 14 residues. J gave up 6 bases and V 7 bases, and 8 bases lay outside the gene matches. The germline CDR1 and CDR2 sequences are SEHNR and FQNEAQ (reference sequence). The CDR3 spells CASTVAGRSNEQFF. As DNA, the CDR3 is TGTGCCAGCACCGTAGCGGGACGAAGCAATGAGCAGTTCTTC.

The DNA of the CDR3 is TGTGCCAGCAGCGTCTCGGGACTAGCGGTTTTTCCCCATGAGCAGTTCTTC. Protein sequence: CASSVSGLAVFPHEQFF. This rearrangement joins TRBV9 to TRBJ2-1; 11 bases map to TRBD2. The V segment lost 2 bases and the J segment 8 bases; nucleotides outside the gene matches: 12. Germline V gene sequence: CDR1 SGDLS, CDR2 YYNGEE. The CDR3 runs 17 residues. Combining the CDR3 with reference TRBV9 and TRBJ2-1 gives the whole variable domain DSGVTQTPKHLITATGQRVTLRCSPRSGDLSVYWYQQSLDQGLQFLIQYYNGEERAKGNILERFSAQQFPDLHSELNLSSLELGDSALYFCASSVSGLAVFPHEQFFGPGTRLTVL.

This chain connects TRBV7-9 to TRBJ1-1; possible D gene TRBD1, 6 bases. Germline V gives CDR1 SEHNR, CDR2 FQNEAQ (reference sequence). The V end was cut by 9 bases, the J end by 0 bases, with 11 bases between. This CDR3 is 13 amino acids long. The CDR3 sequence is CARGDTLNTEAFF. DNA of the CDR3: TGTGCCAGGGGGGACACCTTGAACACTGAAGCTTTCTTT.